This T cell receptor (beta chain) was observed in a study of T-cell reconstitution after alpha-beta-depleted transplantation in children. For TCRbeta, the library was prepared with unique molecular identifiers. TCRdb re-called the PCR reads through MiXCR, storing one row per CDR3 protein. The sample consists of around 600,000 distinct CDR3 sequences, 10% to 13% of them appearing once. The CDR3 is 15 amino acids. J was trimmed by 4 bases and V by 5 bases; bases with no gene match: 4. This clonotype was counted at least ten times. This clonotype was sampled from a human donor who donated a stem cell graft to a child with acute myeloid leukemia. Sequencing was performed on PBMCs from the stem cell graft donor, taken from the stem cell graft. The chain recombines TRBV12-3 or TRBV12-4 with TRBJ2-4; 11 nucleotides match TRBD2. CDR3 sequence: CASSEVAGGKNIQYF. As DNA, the CDR3 is TGTGCCAGCAGTGAAGTAGCGGGAGGGAAAAACATTCAGTACTTC.